A selection of T cell receptor beta chains follows, all from one sample in a study of regulatory T cells in long-lasting Graves disease. From the multiplex PCR reads, TCRdb called clonotypes with MiXCR, one entry per CDR3 protein. The sample holds around 500,000 distinct CDR3 sequences, about 13% seen once. Another study also made use of these data, one on T cells in Graves' hyperthyroidism and ophthalmopathy.

Specimen: peripheral blood mononuclear cells (PBMCs), collected at new diagnosis, from a patient treated with antithyroid drugs. The origin of the receptors is a man aged 25-45 years with Graves disease. Both conserved end residues are part of each CDR3. The order of the fields is clone size, J gene, D gene, V gene, CDR3 DNA, CDR3 protein. The D gene is left open where the match is weak. For some rows the clone size is stated as once, few or many, or as a class when expanded; others skip it.

clone size: many
J gene: TRBJ2-4
D gene: -
V gene: TRBV7-8
CDR3 DNA: TGTGCCAGCAGCTTAGGGGGTGCAGGGGCGGTTAAAAACATTCAGTACTTC
CDR3 protein: CASSLGGAGAVKNIQYF

clone size: many
J gene: TRBJ1-1
D gene: TRBD1
V gene: TRBV6-1
CDR3 DNA: TGTGCCAGCAGCAGCAGGGGGCATTGGACTGAAGCTTTCTTT
CDR3 protein: CASSSRGHWTEAFF

clone size: many
J gene: TRBJ2-3
D gene: TRBD2
V gene: TRBV5-1
CDR3 DNA: TGCGCCAGCAGCCCGTGGACTAGCGGAGCGCAGTATTTT
CDR3 protein: CASSPWTSGAQYF

clone size: -
J gene: TRBJ2-1
D gene: TRBD2
V gene: TRBV5-1
CDR3 DNA: TGCGCCAGCAGCTTCCCGGGGGGCAATGAGCAGTTCTTC
CDR3 protein: CASSFPGGNEQFF

clone size: -
J gene: TRBJ2-1
D gene: -
V gene: TRBV12-3/TRBV12-4
CDR3 DNA: TGTGCCAGCAGCTCGGGCCGAATGCGGTTCTTC
CDR3 protein: CASSSGRMRFF

clone size: once
J gene: TRBJ1-6
D gene: TRBD1
V gene: TRBV5-1
CDR3 DNA: TGCGCCAGCAGCTTCGGACAGGGGGCGAGGAATTCACCCCTCCACTTT
CDR3 protein: CASSFGQGARNSPLHF

clone size: -
J gene: TRBJ2-3
D gene: TRBD2
V gene: TRBV5-1
CDR3 DNA: TGCGCCAGCAGCAGCAGACTAGCGGGAGTTCCTGGTACGCAGTATTTT
CDR3 protein: CASSSRLAGVPGTQYF

clone size: -
J gene: TRBJ2-1
D gene: -
V gene: TRBV7-3
CDR3 DNA: TGTGCCAGCAGCTCAGACCGGGACTCCTACGAGCAGTTCTTC
CDR3 protein: CASSSDRDSYEQFF

clone size: -
J gene: TRBJ2-1
D gene: TRBD2
V gene: TRBV20-1
CDR3 DNA: TGCAGTGCTAGGGACCAAGCGGGAGGAGGTGAGCAGTTCTTC
CDR3 protein: CSARDQAGGGEQFF

clone size: many
J gene: TRBJ1-3
D gene: -
V gene: TRBV28
CDR3 DNA: TGTGCCAGCAGTGAGGGACCCAACTACTCTGGAAACACCATATATTTT
CDR3 protein: CASSEGPNYSGNTIYF

clone size: many
J gene: TRBJ2-7
D gene: -
V gene: TRBV3-1
CDR3 DNA: TGTGCCAGCAGCCCCTACGGACAAACGGCCTACGAGCAGTACTTC
CDR3 protein: CASSPYGQTAYEQYF

clone size: few
J gene: TRBJ2-2
D gene: TRBD1
V gene: TRBV12-3/TRBV12-4
CDR3 DNA: TGTGCCAGCAGTTCTCCTCGGACAGGGCGGGCCGGGGAGCTGTTTTTT
CDR3 protein: CASSSPRTGRAGELFF

clone size: -
J gene: TRBJ1-3
D gene: -
V gene: TRBV24-1
CDR3 DNA: TGTGCCACCAGTGATGGGGTCGCTGGAAACACCATATATTTT
CDR3 protein: CATSDGVAGNTIYF

clone size: few
J gene: TRBJ2-7
D gene: TRBD2
V gene: TRBV20-1
CDR3 DNA: TGCAGTGCTAGGGGACTAGTTAGCGAGCAGTACTTC
CDR3 protein: CSARGLVSEQYF

clone size: many
J gene: TRBJ2-3
D gene: -
V gene: TRBV3-1
CDR3 DNA: TGTGCCAGCAGCCAAGGGGTTGACACAGATACGCAGTATTTT
CDR3 protein: CASSQGVDTDTQYF

clone size: many
J gene: TRBJ2-7
D gene: TRBD1
V gene: TRBV7-9
CDR3 DNA: TGTGCCAGCGGCCGGGACAGCGTCTCCTACGAGCAGTACTTC
CDR3 protein: CASGRDSVSYEQYF

clone size: -
J gene: TRBJ1-5
D gene: -
V gene: TRBV3-1
CDR3 DNA: TGTGCCAGCAGCCAAGGGCATTTACAGGGTAGTAGCAATCAGCCCCAGCATTTT
CDR3 protein: CASSQGHLQGSSNQPQHF

clone size: many
J gene: TRBJ2-3
D gene: TRBD2
V gene: TRBV28
CDR3 DNA: TGTGCCAGCAGTCCTAGCGGGAGGGCCCCAGATACGCAGTATTTT
CDR3 protein: CASSPSGRAPDTQYF

clone size: -
J gene: TRBJ1-4
D gene: -
V gene: TRBV19
CDR3 DNA: TGTGCCAGTAGCTACTCCTACCGCGGATCTAATGAAAAACTGTTTTTT
CDR3 protein: CASSYSYRGSNEKLFF

clone size: few
J gene: TRBJ2-1
D gene: -
V gene: TRBV6-1
CDR3 DNA: TGTGCCAGCAGGAGGGAAGGGAGTAACCTCTACAATGAGCAGTTCTTC
CDR3 protein: CASRREGSNLYNEQFF

clone size: many
J gene: TRBJ2-7
D gene: TRBD1
V gene: TRBV2
CDR3 DNA: TGTGCCAGCAGAACAGGGGTGTATGTCGAGCAGTACTTC
CDR3 protein: CASRTGVYVEQYF

clone size: many
J gene: TRBJ2-3
D gene: -
V gene: TRBV27
CDR3 DNA: TGTGCCAGCAGTTTATTTGGGGCGGAGGGGGGAGATACGCAGTATTTT
CDR3 protein: CASSLFGAEGGDTQYF

clone size: -
J gene: TRBJ2-4
D gene: -
V gene: TRBV7-9
CDR3 DNA: TGTGCCAGCAGCTTACGAACAGCCATTCAGTACTTC
CDR3 protein: CASSLRTAIQYF

clone size: few
J gene: TRBJ2-5
D gene: -
V gene: TRBV5-1
CDR3 DNA: TGCGCCAGCAGCTTGTTCGGACGCCGCCAAGAGACCCAGTACTTC
CDR3 protein: CASSLFGRRQETQYF

clone size: many
J gene: TRBJ1-1
D gene: -
V gene: TRBV7-9
CDR3 DNA: TGTGCCAGCAGCTTGGGTTTCGGGGAAACTGAAGCTTTCTTT
CDR3 protein: CASSLGFGETEAFF

clone size: many
J gene: TRBJ2-1
D gene: TRBD2
V gene: TRBV11-1
CDR3 DNA: TGTGCCAGCAGCTTCGGGGGGAATGAGCAGTTCTTC
CDR3 protein: CASSFGGNEQFF

clone size: many
J gene: TRBJ2-1
D gene: -
V gene: TRBV11-2
CDR3 DNA: TGTGCCAGCAGCTTAGTAGGCAGCCTCTACAATGAGCAGTTCTTC
CDR3 protein: CASSLVGSLYNEQFF

clone size: many
J gene: TRBJ2-5
D gene: TRBD2
V gene: TRBV11-2
CDR3 DNA: TGTGCCAGCAGCCCCCGGACTAGCGGGGCGCAAGAGACCCAGTACTTC
CDR3 protein: CASSPRTSGAQETQYF

clone size: many
J gene: TRBJ1-1
D gene: TRBD1
V gene: TRBV20-1
CDR3 DNA: TGCAGTGCTAGAGATCTTGCTCAGGGGGCTTTATTCGTAGACACTGAAGCTTTCTTT
CDR3 protein: CSARDLAQGALFVDTEAFF

clone size: many
J gene: TRBJ2-1
D gene: -
V gene: TRBV29-1
CDR3 DNA: TGCAGCGTTGATCCCGAGGGTCTTTATGTCAATGAGCAGTTCTTC
CDR3 protein: CSVDPEGLYVNEQFF

clone size: -
J gene: TRBJ2-2
D gene: -
V gene: TRBV10-3
CDR3 DNA: TGTGCCATCAGTGATAAAGGTCGGTACAGGAACACCGGGGAGCTGTTTTTT
CDR3 protein: CAISDKGRYRNTGELFF

clone size: -
J gene: TRBJ2-1
D gene: TRBD2
V gene: TRBV5-1
CDR3 DNA: TGCGCCAGCAGCTCGACGGGGGAGGGGTACAATCAGCAGTTCTTC
CDR3 protein: CASSSTGEGYNQQFF

clone size: many
J gene: TRBJ1-2
D gene: -
V gene: TRBV6-1
CDR3 DNA: TGTGCCAGCAGTGAAGCGCTTGGTACTGGGGGCTACACCTTC
CDR3 protein: CASSEALGTGGYTF

clone size: few
J gene: TRBJ2-3
D gene: -
V gene: TRBV27
CDR3 DNA: TGTGCCAGCAGTGGGTTTTGGGGGGGCACCGCAGATACGCAGTATTTT
CDR3 protein: CASSGFWGGTADTQYF

clone size: many
J gene: TRBJ2-4
D gene: -
V gene: TRBV7-2
CDR3 DNA: TGTGCCAGCAGCTTAGCGACAGTAGCCAAAAACATTCAGTACTTC
CDR3 protein: CASSLATVAKNIQYF

clone size: -
J gene: TRBJ2-7
D gene: TRBD1
V gene: TRBV10-3
CDR3 DNA: TGTGCCGCAGGACAGGGTTACGAGCAGTACTTC
CDR3 protein: CAAGQGYEQYF

clone size: -
J gene: TRBJ1-5
D gene: TRBD1
V gene: TRBV12-3/TRBV12-4
CDR3 DNA: TGTGCCAGCAGCGGACAGGGTATCAATCAGCCCCAGCATTTT
CDR3 protein: CASSGQGINQPQHF

clone size: many
J gene: TRBJ2-7
D gene: -
V gene: TRBV12-3/TRBV12-4
CDR3 DNA: TGTGCCAGCAGTTTTTACTCCTACGAGCAGTACTTC
CDR3 protein: CASSFYSYEQYF

clone size: -
J gene: TRBJ2-2
D gene: -
V gene: TRBV5-5
CDR3 DNA: TGTGCCAGCAGCTTGGCTCCAGGAGGGCTGAACACCGGGGGGCTGTTTTTT
CDR3 protein: CASSLAPGGLNTGGLFF

clone size: -
J gene: TRBJ2-3
D gene: -
V gene: TRBV6-4
CDR3 DNA: TGTGCCAGCAGTGACTCAGTAGGGGGCACAGATACGCAGTATTTT
CDR3 protein: CASSDSVGGTDTQYF

clone size: many
J gene: TRBJ2-1
D gene: TRBD2
V gene: TRBV7-2
CDR3 DNA: TGTGCCAGCAGCCCCCCCAGCGGGAGCGGCGATGAGCAGTTCTTC
CDR3 protein: CASSPPSGSGDEQFF

clone size: many
J gene: TRBJ2-1
D gene: -
V gene: TRBV12-3/TRBV12-4
CDR3 DNA: TGTGCCAGCAGTTTGGGGAACACCTACAATGAGCAGTTCTTC
CDR3 protein: CASSLGNTYNEQFF

clone size: few
J gene: TRBJ2-7
D gene: -
V gene: TRBV12-5
CDR3 DNA: TGTGCTAGTGGCACCTTCGGTCTACCCTACGAGCAGTACTTC
CDR3 protein: CASGTFGLPYEQYF

clone size: few
J gene: TRBJ1-3
D gene: -
V gene: TRBV30
CDR3 DNA: TGTGCCTGGGGGGCCGGACGGATCCCTGGAAACACCATATATTTT
CDR3 protein: CAWGAGRIPGNTIYF

clone size: few
J gene: TRBJ2-3
D gene: TRBD2
V gene: TRBV7-2
CDR3 DNA: TGTGCCAGCAGCTTAGTCCCGGGACTAGCGGGAGGTGCCAGTACGCAGTATTTT
CDR3 protein: CASSLVPGLAGGASTQYF

clone size: many
J gene: TRBJ2-2
D gene: -
V gene: TRBV6-5
CDR3 DNA: TGTGCCAGCAGTTACGACGGGGGGCGCACCGGGGAGCTGTTTTTT
CDR3 protein: CASSYDGGRTGELFF

clone size: many
J gene: TRBJ2-5
D gene: -
V gene: TRBV28
CDR3 DNA: TGTGCCAGCAGTTTCGGGGACTCGGAGACCCAGTACTTC
CDR3 protein: CASSFGDSETQYF

clone size: -
J gene: TRBJ2-1
D gene: -
V gene: TRBV29-1
CDR3 DNA: TGCAGCGCCCCCGGGGTAGAGGGGGCCTACAATGAGCAGTTCTTC
CDR3 protein: CSAPGVEGAYNEQFF